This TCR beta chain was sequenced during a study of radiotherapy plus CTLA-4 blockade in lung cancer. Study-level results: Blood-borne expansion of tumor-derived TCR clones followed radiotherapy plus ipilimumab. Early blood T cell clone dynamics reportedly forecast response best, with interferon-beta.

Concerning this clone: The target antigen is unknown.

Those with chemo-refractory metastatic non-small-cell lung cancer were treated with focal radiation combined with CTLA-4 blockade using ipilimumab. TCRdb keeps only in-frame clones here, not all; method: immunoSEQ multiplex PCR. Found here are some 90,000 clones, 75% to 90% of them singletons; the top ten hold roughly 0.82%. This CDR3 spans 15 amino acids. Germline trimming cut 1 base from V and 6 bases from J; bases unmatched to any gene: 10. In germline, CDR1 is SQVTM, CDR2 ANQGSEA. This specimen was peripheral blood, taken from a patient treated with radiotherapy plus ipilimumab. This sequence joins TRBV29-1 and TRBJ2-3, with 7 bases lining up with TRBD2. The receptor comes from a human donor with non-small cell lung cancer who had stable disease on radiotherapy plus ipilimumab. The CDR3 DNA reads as TGCAGCGTTGAAGGGGCCGCCGGGAGGACTGATACGCAGTATTTT. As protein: CSVEGAAGRTDTQYF.